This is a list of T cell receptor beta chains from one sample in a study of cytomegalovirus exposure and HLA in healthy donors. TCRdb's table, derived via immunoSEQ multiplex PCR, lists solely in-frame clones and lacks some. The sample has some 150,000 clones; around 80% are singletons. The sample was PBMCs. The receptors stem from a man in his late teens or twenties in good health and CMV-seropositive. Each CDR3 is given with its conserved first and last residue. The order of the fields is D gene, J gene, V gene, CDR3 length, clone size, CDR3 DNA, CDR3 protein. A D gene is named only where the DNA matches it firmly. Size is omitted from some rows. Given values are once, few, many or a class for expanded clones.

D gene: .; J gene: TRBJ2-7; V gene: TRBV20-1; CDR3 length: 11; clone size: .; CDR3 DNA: TGCAGTGCTTTCATAGACTACGAGCAGTACTTC; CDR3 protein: CSAFIDYEQYF
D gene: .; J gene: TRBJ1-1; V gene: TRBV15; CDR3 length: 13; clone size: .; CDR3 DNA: TGTGCCACCAGCGTCGGAGGTGGTGCTGAAGCTTTCTTT; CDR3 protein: CATSVGGGAEAFF
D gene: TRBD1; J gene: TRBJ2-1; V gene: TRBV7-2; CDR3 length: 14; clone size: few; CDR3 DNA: TGTGCCAGCAGCCCCGGACAGGGTATGGGTGAGCAGTTCTTC; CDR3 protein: CASSPGQGMGEQFF
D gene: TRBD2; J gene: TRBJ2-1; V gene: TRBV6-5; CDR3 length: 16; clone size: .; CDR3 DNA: TGTGCCAGCAGTTACTCGACCGGACTAGACTTCCATGAGCAGTTCTTC; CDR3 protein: CASSYSTGLDFHEQFF
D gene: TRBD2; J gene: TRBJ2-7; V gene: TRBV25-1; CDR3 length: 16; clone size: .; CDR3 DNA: TGTGCCAGCAGTGACCCTGCGGGGCTAGCGGGAGGAGAGCAGTACTTC; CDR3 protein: CASSDPAGLAGGEQYF
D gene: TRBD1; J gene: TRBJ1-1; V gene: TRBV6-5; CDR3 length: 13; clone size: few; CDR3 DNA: TGTGCCAGCAGTCGACAGGGGGTCACTGAAGCTTTCTTT; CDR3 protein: CASSRQGVTEAFF
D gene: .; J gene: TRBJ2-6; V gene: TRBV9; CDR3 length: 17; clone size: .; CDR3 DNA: TGTGCCAGCAGCGTAACGGCCGGGTGGTCTGGGGCCAACGTCCTGACTTTC; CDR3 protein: CASSVTAGWSGANVLTF
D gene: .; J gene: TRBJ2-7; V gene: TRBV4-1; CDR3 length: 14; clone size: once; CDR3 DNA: TGCGCCAGCAGCTGGAACAGGGACTCCTACGAGCAGTACTTC; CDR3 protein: CASSWNRDSYEQYF
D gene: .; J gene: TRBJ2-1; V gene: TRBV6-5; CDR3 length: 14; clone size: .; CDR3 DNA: TGTGCCAGCAGTTACGGAGTGGGAGGAAATGAGCAGTTCTTC; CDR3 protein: CASSYGVGGNEQFF
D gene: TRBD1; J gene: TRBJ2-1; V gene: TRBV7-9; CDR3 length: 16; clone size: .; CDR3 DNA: TGTTCCAGCAGCTTAGGAAGGGACAGCTATTACAATGAGCAGTTCTTC; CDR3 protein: CSSSLGRDSYYNEQFF
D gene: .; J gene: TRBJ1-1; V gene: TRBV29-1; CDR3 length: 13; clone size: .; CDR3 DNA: TGCAGCGTTGTGAGGGTATTGAACACTGAAGCTTTCTTT; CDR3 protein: CSVVRVLNTEAFF
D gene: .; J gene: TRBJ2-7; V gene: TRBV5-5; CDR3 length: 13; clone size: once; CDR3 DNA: TGTGCCAGCAGTCTCGGGGAAGGCTACGAGCAGTACTTC; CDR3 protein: CASSLGEGYEQYF
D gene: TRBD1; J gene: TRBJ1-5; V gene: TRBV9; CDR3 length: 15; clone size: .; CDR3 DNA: TGTGCCAGCAGCGTAGGGTCAGGGGGTCGAGAGCCCCAGCATTTT; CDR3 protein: CASSVGSGGREPQHF
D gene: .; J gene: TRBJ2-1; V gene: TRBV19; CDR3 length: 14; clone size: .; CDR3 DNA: TGTGCCAGTAGTATCGTGGGAGCCCACAATGAGCAGTTCTTC; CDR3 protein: CASSIVGAHNEQFF
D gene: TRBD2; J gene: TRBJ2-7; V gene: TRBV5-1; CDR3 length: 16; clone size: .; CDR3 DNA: TGCGCCAGCAGCTTGGCCCCTAGCGGGAGGGTCGGTGAGCAGTACTTC; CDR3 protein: CASSLAPSGRVGEQYF
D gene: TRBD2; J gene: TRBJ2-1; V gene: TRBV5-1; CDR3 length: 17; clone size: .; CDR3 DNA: TGCGCCAGCAGCGACCCACGGACTAGCGGAGTGAGTGGTGAGCAGTTCTTC; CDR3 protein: CASSDPRTSGVSGEQFF
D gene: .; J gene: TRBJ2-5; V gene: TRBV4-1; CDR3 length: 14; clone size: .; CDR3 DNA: TGCGCCAGCAGCCAAGAAAGGGGGGGGGAGACCCAGTACTTC; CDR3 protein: CASSQERGGETQYF
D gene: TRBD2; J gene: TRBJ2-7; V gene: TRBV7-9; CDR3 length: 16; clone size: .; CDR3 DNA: TGTGCCAGCAGCCCGTCTTACCGGGAGGGCCTTAACGAGCAGTACTTC; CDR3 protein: CASSPSYREGLNEQYF
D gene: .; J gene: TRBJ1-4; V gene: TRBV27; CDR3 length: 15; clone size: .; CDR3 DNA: TGTGCCAGCAGAAGGGGGATCCCAACTAATGAAAAACTGTTTTTT; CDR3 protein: CASRRGIPTNEKLFF
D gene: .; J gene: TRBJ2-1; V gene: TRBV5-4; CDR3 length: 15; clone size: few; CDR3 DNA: TGTGCCAGCAGCTTGGCTGGACTTGCCTACAATGAGCAGTTCTTC; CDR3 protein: CASSLAGLAYNEQFF
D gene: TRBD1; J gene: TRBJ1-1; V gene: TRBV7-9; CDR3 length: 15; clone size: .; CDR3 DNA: TGTGCCAGCGGGCTCAGGGACAGCATGAACACTGAAGCTTTCTTT; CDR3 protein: CASGLRDSMNTEAFF
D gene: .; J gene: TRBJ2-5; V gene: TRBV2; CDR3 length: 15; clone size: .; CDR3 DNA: TGTGCCAGCAGTGAAAAGCTAGCCCGACAAGAGACCCAGTACTTC; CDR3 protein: CASSEKLARQETQYF
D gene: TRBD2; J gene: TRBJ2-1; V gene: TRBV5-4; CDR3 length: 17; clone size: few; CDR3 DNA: TGTGCCAGCAGCTTATTGACTAGCCCGACATCCTACAATGAGCAGTTCTTC; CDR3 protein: CASSLLTSPTSYNEQFF
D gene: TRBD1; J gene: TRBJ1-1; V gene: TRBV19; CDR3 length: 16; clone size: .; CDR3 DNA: TGTGCCAGTAGTCTAGGACAGGGGGCGATTAACACTGAAGCTTTCTTT; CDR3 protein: CASSLGQGAINTEAFF
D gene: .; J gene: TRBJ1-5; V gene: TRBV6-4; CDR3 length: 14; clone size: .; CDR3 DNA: TGTGCCAGCAGTGACCCCCACATGGATCAGCCCCAGCATTTT; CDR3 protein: CASSDPHMDQPQHF